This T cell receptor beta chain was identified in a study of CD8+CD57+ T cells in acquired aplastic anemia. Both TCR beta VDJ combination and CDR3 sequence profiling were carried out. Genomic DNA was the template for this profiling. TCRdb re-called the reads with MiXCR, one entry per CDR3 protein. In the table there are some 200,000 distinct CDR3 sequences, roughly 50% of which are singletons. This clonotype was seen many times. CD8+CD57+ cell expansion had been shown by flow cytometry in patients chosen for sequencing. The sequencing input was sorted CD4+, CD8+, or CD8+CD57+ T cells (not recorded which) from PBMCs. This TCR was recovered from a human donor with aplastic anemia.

CDR3 amino acids: CASTRGQGGGNEQFF. For the CDR3, the DNA is TGTGCCAGCACCCGGGGACAGGGCGGGGGCAATGAGCAGTTCTTC. J is TRBJ2-1 and V is TRBV6-1; 9 bases match TRBD1. The CDR3 has 15 residues. J lost 6 bases, V lost 7 bases, and 10 bases had no gene match. Germline CDR1 and CDR2: MNHNS and SASEGT.